Below, 5 T cell receptor beta chains from the same sample are listed, as sequenced in a study of T cells after yellow fever vaccination. MiXCR, run by TCRdb on the 5' RACE reads, gives a single entry per CDR3 protein. The sample carries approximately 300,000 distinct CDR3 sequences, around 6.8% recorded once. The sequencing used PBMCs, collected more than 40 days after the first yellow fever vaccination. These receptors were obtained from a man younger than 30 who received the YFV17D yellow fever vaccine.

The rearrangement joins TRBV7-6 to TRBJ2-7, with D possibly TRBD2 on 7 matching bases. The length of the CDR3 is 16 residues. Trimming pared 3 bases from V and 3 bases from J, leaving 18 bases between. Germline V gene sequence: CDR1 SGHVS, CDR2 FNYEAQ. CDR3 nucleotide sequence: TGTGCCAGCAGCTTGGGGGGGGGGCCGGGTGTCTACGAGCAGTACTTC. It encodes CASSLGGGPGVYEQYF.

This clonotype was seen only a few times. The chain has TRBV6-6 and TRBJ2-7, with D unclear. This CDR3 comprises 13 residues. Deletions cut 7 bases from V and 3 bases from J, with 13 bases between. Germline V gene data show CDR1 as MNHNY and CDR2 as SVGAGI (reference sequence). The CDR3 DNA is TGTGCCAGCATTTCGCCGAGGCTCTACGAGCAGTACTTC. Amino acids: CASISPRLYEQYF.

This clonotype was found many times. This sequence joins TRBV12-3 or TRBV12-4 and TRBJ2-3, with a tentative D call TRBD1 (6 bases). V was cut by 0 bases and J by 3 bases, with 10 bases left in between. The CDR3 is 15 amino acids. The CDR3 DNA sequence: TGTGCCAGCAGTTTAGCGGGGGCCTTTACAGATACGCAGTATTTT. Protein: CASSLAGAFTDTQYF.

This clonotype has more than one count but fewer than ten. This sequence joins TRBV20-1 and TRBJ2-5, with a possible D match to TRBD2 (6 bases). The V end lost 4 bases, the J end lost 5 bases, and 17 bases lay between the germline ends. The germline V gene has CDR1 DFQATT and CDR2 SNEGSKA (reference sequence). This CDR3 is built from 14 residues. The CDR3 nucleotides read TGCAGTGCTACCCCTGGGGGAGGTGATGAGACCCAGTACTTC. It specifies CSATPGGGDETQYF.

This clonotype has a count of ten or more. The V call is TRBV5-4, the J call TRBJ1-1, with TRBD1 identical over 10 bases. Germline CDR1 and CDR2: SGHNT and YYREEE (reference sequence). The CDR3 is made up of 15 amino acids. Trimming at V came to 9 bases and at J to 3 bases, leaving 11 bases not matched to a gene. The CDR3 loop is CATVDRGTSHTEAFF. The CDR3 DNA is TGTGCCACCGTGGACAGGGGGACCTCCCACACTGAAGCTTTCTTT. The full variable domain, completed using reference TRBV5-4 and TRBJ1-1, is ETGVTQSPTHLIKTRGQQVTLRCSSQSGHNTVSWYQQALGQGPQFIFQYYREEENGRGNFPPRFSGLQFPNYSSELNVNALELDDSALYLCATVDRGTSHTEAFFGQGTRLTVV.